The rows below give T cell receptor beta chains drawn from one sample of a study of blood T cell repertoires in COVID-19. The assay was immunoSEQ multiplex PCR, and TCRdb's table has in-frame clones only and misses some. The sample consists of about 130,000 clones, 65% to 85% of them appearing once. The specimen was peripheral blood. Every receptor here comes from a man aged 25-40 years with COVID-19, enrolled during active disease. Each CDR3 is given with its conserved first and last residue. The D gene is left open where the match is weak. Where a row states a size, it is once, few, many or the class of an expanded clone; other rows omit it.

clone_size cdr3_length j_call d_call v_call cdr3_aa cdr3_nt
. 15 TRBJ2-3 TRBD1 TRBV11-3 CASSLERGHSDTQYF TGTGCCAGCAGCTTAGAGAGGGGGCATTCAGATACGCAGTATTTT
. 13 TRBJ2-5 . TRBV30 CAWSVQIQETQYF TGTGCCTGGAGTGTACAAATCCAAGAGACCCAGTACTTC
once 15 TRBJ1-4 TRBD1 TRBV5-6 CASSFGGQGNEKLFF TGTGCCAGCAGCTTCGGAGGACAGGGAAATGAAAAACTGTTTTTT
. 15 TRBJ1-5 . TRBV28 CASSLYSGLNQPQHF TGTGCCAGCAGTTTATATTCGGGACTCAATCAGCCCCAGCATTTT
few 20 TRBJ1-2 . TRBV30 CAWRTGRDPTFYPANYGYTF TGTGCCTGGAGGACCGGCCGGGATCCGACCTTTTATCCAGCTAACTATGGCTACACCTTC
. 15 TRBJ1-6 TRBD1 TRBV2 CASRIYGTDNSPLHF TGTGCCAGCAGAATATACGGGACAGATAATTCACCCCTCCACTTT
. 15 TRBJ2-5 TRBD1 TRBV7-2 CASSAPGQGAETQYF TGTGCCAGCAGCGCTCCGGGACAGGGGGCGGAGACCCAGTACTTC
. 13 TRBJ2-5 . TRBV7-9 CASRSLVQETQYF TGTGCCAGCAGATCGCTAGTGCAAGAGACCCAGTACTTC
. 13 TRBJ2-3 . TRBV29-1 CSVEGADTDTQYF TGCAGCGTTGAAGGGGCTGACACAGATACGCAGTATTTT
. 13 TRBJ2-3 . TRBV5-1 CASSFQMTDTQYF TGCGCCAGCAGCTTCCAAATGACAGATACGCAGTATTTT
. 13 TRBJ1-6 . TRBV18 CASSPGRDSPLHF TGTGCCAGCTCACCGGGGAGGGATTCACCCCTCCACTTT
. 16 TRBJ2-7 TRBD1 TRBV6-1 CASSDPDRGYTYEQYF TGTGCCAGCAGTGATCCGGACAGGGGATATACTTACGAGCAGTACTTC
. 19 TRBJ1-2 . TRBV24-1 CATSGPFQGSGELLYGYTF TGTGCCACCAGTGGCCCCTTCCAGGGGAGTGGTGAGCTCCTCTATGGCTACACCTTC
. 14 TRBJ1-1 . TRBV29-1 CSVEDGTANTEAFF TGCAGCGTTGAAGATGGCACCGCGAACACTGAAGCTTTCTTT
. 15 TRBJ1-5 . TRBV6-5 CASSPRRDSNQPQHF TGTGCCAGCAGCCCACGCCGGGATAGCAATCAGCCCCAGCATTTT
few 14 TRBJ2-7 TRBD1 TRBV7-2 CASKLGTGDYEQYF TGTGCCAGCAAGTTAGGGACAGGGGATTACGAGCAGTACTTC
. 14 TRBJ1-1 . TRBV13 CASSLGAGGTEAFF TGTGCCAGCAGCTTAGGTGCGGGTGGCACTGAAGCTTTCTTT
. 12 TRBJ1-2 . TRBV13 CASSRGRAGYTF TGTGCCAGCAGTAGAGGCAGGGCCGGCTACACCTTC
. 15 TRBJ1-6 . TRBV7-9 CASSLRGQVRSPLHF TGTGCCAGCAGCTTACGCGGACAAGTAAGATCACCCCTCCACTTT
few 14 TRBJ1-4 . TRBV30 CAWWGGLKNEKLFF TGTGCCTGGTGGGGCGGCCTCAAAAATGAAAAACTGTTTTTT
. 14 TRBJ1-2 TRBD1 TRBV27 CASSSQGARYGYTF TGTGCCAGCAGTTCTCAGGGGGCTCGTTATGGCTACACCTTC
. 14 TRBJ1-2 TRBD1 TRBV9 CASSLKDRDYGYTF TGTGCCAGCAGCTTAAAGGACAGGGATTATGGCTACACCTTC
. 16 TRBJ2-1 . TRBV4-1 CASSQAGLTSYNEQFF TGCGCCAGCAGCCAAGCGGGACTCACCTCCTACAATGAGCAGTTCTTC
. 19 TRBJ2-2 . TRBV19 CASRKGWWGRKGQTGELFF TGTGCCAGTAGAAAAGGGTGGTGGGGGCGGAAGGGGCAAACCGGGGAGCTGTTTTTT
. 14 TRBJ1-4 TRBD1 TRBV5-1 CASSIGGQNEKLFF TGCGCCAGCAGCATAGGGGGCCAAAATGAAAAACTGTTTTTT
. 14 TRBJ1-2 . TRBV11-2 CASSPWPGFQGYTF TGTGCCAGCAGCCCTTGGCCCGGGTTTCAAGGCTACACCTTC
. 14 TRBJ1-4 . TRBV7-9 CASSLGRGDEKLFF TGTGCCAGCAGCTTGGGGCGGGGAGATGAAAAACTGTTTTTT
. 14 TRBJ2-3 . TRBV7-2 CASSSRVLTDTQYF TGTGCCAGCAGCTCCCGGGTCCTCACAGATACGCAGTATTTT
. 13 TRBJ1-1 TRBD1 TRBV19 CASSIGGGSEAFF TGTGCCAGTAGTATAGGAGGGGGCTCAGAAGCTTTCTTT
. 15 TRBJ2-7 . TRBV29-1 CSVEAIIRAGYEQYF TGCAGCGTTGAAGCCATTATAAGGGCAGGGTACGAGCAGTACTTC
. 15 TRBJ2-1 . TRBV25-1 CASSERGSSYNEQFF TGTGCCAGCAGTGAAAGGGGTTCATCCTACAATGAGCAGTTCTTC
. 16 TRBJ2-6 . TRBV4-3 CASSQDPGRGANVLTF TGCGCCAGCAGCCAAGACCCAGGAAGAGGGGCCAACGTCCTGACTTTC
. 15 TRBJ1-1 TRBD1 TRBV6-1 CASSEGQGRGRNAFF TGTGCCAGCAGTGAAGGACAGGGTAGAGGACGGAACGCTTTCTTT
. 13 TRBJ2-5 . TRBV2 CASSGDLMETQYF TGTGCCAGCAGTGGGGACTTGATGGAGACCCAGTACTTC
. 16 TRBJ1-1 TRBD1 TRBV7-2 CASSLMGQGAKTEAFF TGTGCCAGCAGCTTAATGGGACAGGGGGCGAAGACTGAAGCTTTCTTT
. 16 TRBJ2-1 TRBD1 TRBV7-9 CASSGQGGVGFREQFF TGTGCCAGCAGCGGACAGGGGGGCGTAGGATTCCGTGAGCAGTTCTTC
. 14 TRBJ1-2 . TRBV11-3 CASSLGVWGHGYTF TGTGCCAGCAGCTTAGGCGTATGGGGGCATGGCTACACCTTC
once 15 TRBJ1-2 TRBD1 TRBV28 CASSLYASGGYGYTF TGTGCCAGCAGTTTATATGCGTCAGGGGGCTATGGCTACACCTTC
. 15 TRBJ2-7 . TRBV9 CASSVAPGRAYEQYF TGTGCCAGCAGCGTAGCTCCGGGGAGAGCCTACGAGCAGTACTTC
. 13 TRBJ1-2 TRBD1 TRBV19 CASRRDRGYGYTF TGTGCCAGTAGGAGGGACAGGGGCTATGGCTACACCTTC
. 18 TRBJ2-1 TRBD2 TRBV27 CASSPLPLLAGGYNEQFF TGTGCCAGCAGCCCCTTGCCCTTACTAGCGGGGGGGTACAATGAGCAGTTCTTC
. 19 TRBJ2-6 . TRBV5-6 CASSPSLLQVTSWANVLTF TGTGCCAGCAGCCCGAGTTTGTTACAGGTAACCTCGTGGGCCAACGTCCTGACTTTC
once 13 TRBJ2-5 TRBD1 TRBV7-3 CASSRTGVETQYF TGTGCCAGCAGTAGAACAGGGGTGGAGACCCAGTACTTC
. 16 TRBJ1-1 . TRBV27 CASSYQSGRLATEAFF TGTGCCAGCAGTTACCAGTCAGGGCGGTTGGCCACTGAAGCTTTCTTT
. 16 TRBJ1-5 . TRBV4-1 CASSQETGLGNQPQHF TGCGCCAGCAGCCAAGAGACGGGGTTAGGCAATCAGCCCCAGCATTTT
. 13 TRBJ2-3 TRBD2 TRBV12-3/TRBV12-4 CASSLLAADTQYF TGTGCCAGCAGTTTACTAGCGGCAGATACGCAGTATTTT
. 15 TRBJ1-6 . TRBV5-4 CASSGGFSYNSPLHF TGTGCCAGCAGCGGGGGGTTCTCCTATAATTCACCCCTCCACTTT
. 15 TRBJ2-3 . TRBV7-2 CASSLVQGLWDTQYF TGTGCCAGCAGCTTAGTACAGGGCCTCTGGGATACGCAGTATTTT